These 11 T cell receptor beta chains were sequenced from one sample in a study of T cell clonotyping in hematopoietic cell transplantation. Sample time point: recipient sample about 28 days before transplant, after cytoreduction. Profiling relied on immunoSEQ multiplex PCR, and the TCRdb table lists in-frame clones only, not all of them. The data show around 28,000 clones, approximately 86% seen once. The source material was peripheral blood mononuclear cells, sampled before stem cell transplant. These receptors came from a man in his forties with acute myeloid leukemia. Some clones in this sample may be carry-over from other donors' samples.

This rearrangement joins TRBV10-3 to TRBJ1-5; D is unresolved. V was pared by 0 bases and J by 3 bases, with 24 bases between. Germline V gene sequence: CDR1 ENHRY, CDR2 SYGVKD. The CDR3 is 20 amino acids. CDR3 amino acids: CAISESTLFFTEIDNQPQHF. The CDR3 DNA sequence: TGTGCCATCAGTGAGTCGACACTATTCTTCACAGAAATTGACAATCAGCCCCAGCATTTT.

The J gene is TRBJ2-1, the V gene TRBV30, with 8 bases fitting TRBD2. The CDR3 totals 14 residues. Losses at the gene ends were 5 bases for V and 6 bases for J; bases not matched to a gene: 9. The germline V gene has CDR1 GTSNPN and CDR2 SVGIG (reference sequence). This CDR3 reads CAWSRGTSVNEQFF. For the CDR3, the DNA is TGTGCCTGGTCTCGGGGGACTAGTGTCAATGAGCAGTTCTTC.

The rearrangement links TRBV20-1 to TRBJ1-2, with D possibly being TRBD1 (5 bases). Trimming left V 3 bases short and J 4 bases short, with 6 bases between. The CDR3 consists of 11 residues. CDR1 is DFQATT and CDR2 is SNEGSKA in the germline V gene (reference sequence). CDR3 sequence: CSASRVYGYTF. CDR3 nucleotide sequence: TGCAGTGCTAGCAGGGTCTATGGCTACACCTTC.

J is TRBJ2-2 and V is TRBV6-6; D ambiguous. The CDR3 runs to 16 residues. Trimming left V 2 bases short and J 0 bases short, with 10 bases between. Per the germline V gene, CDR1 is MNHNY and CDR2 is SVGAGI (reference sequence). The CDR3 sequence: CASSYPTGANTGELFF. CDR3 nucleotides: TGTGCCAGCAGTTACCCGACGGGTGCGAACACCGGGGAGCTGTTTTTT.

This clone was recorded only once. The rearrangement links TRBV11-2 to TRBJ1-1, with D possibly TRBD1 on 6 matching bases. Germline CDR1 is SGHAT and CDR2 is FQNNGV. CDR3 size: 15 residues. V was pared by 3 bases and J by 4 bases, with 15 bases between. The CDR3 bases are TGTGCCAGCAGCTTGGATAGGGGGGCGGCCACTGAAGCTTTCTTT. Its protein is CASSLDRGAATEAFF.

The J gene is TRBJ2-7, the V gene TRBV27; D remains ambiguous. The CDR3 covers 12 residues. V dropped 4 bases and J dropped 8 bases, with 12 bases sitting between them. The germline V gene encodes CDR1 MNHEY and CDR2 SMNVEV (reference sequence). In DNA, the CDR3 is TGTGCCAGCAGTTCTCCCCCCCTCAAGCAGTACTTC. This sequence encodes CASSSPPLKQYF.

The V call is TRBV30, the J call TRBJ2-7; 9 bases fit TRBD2. The V and J ends lost 3 bases and 0 bases, in that order; junction bases with no gene match: 3. This CDR3 is 14 amino acids long. CDR1 is GTSNPN and CDR2 is SVGIG in the germline V gene (reference sequence). CDR3 amino acids: CAWRGSGSSYEQYF. CDR3 DNA sequence: TGTGCCTGGAGAGGTAGCGGGAGCTCCTACGAGCAGTACTTC. The variable domain in full, with the rest retrieved from reference TRBV30 and TRBJ2-7, is SQTIHQWPATLVQPVGSPLSLECTVEGTSNPNLYWYRQAAGRGLQLLFYSVGIGQISSEVPQNLSASRPQDRQFILSSKKLLLSDSGFYLCAWRGSGSSYEQYFGPGTRLTVT.

V and J are TRBV5-1 and TRBJ2-7, with TRBD2 identical over 7 bases. The CDR3 consists of 15 residues. With V trimmed by 1 base and J by 0 bases, 4 bases remained unmatched. Germline V gene lookup returns CDR1 SGHRS and CDR2 YFSETQ. This CDR3 is CASSLRLAASYEQYF. The CDR3 DNA is TGCGCCAGCAGCTTGCGTCTAGCGGCCTCCTACGAGCAGTACTTC.

The V call is TRBV28, the J call TRBJ2-7; possibly TRBD2 for D (5 bases). The CDR3 sequence is 14 residues long. The germline V gene encodes CDR1 MDHEN and CDR2 SYDVKM. Trimming removed 2 bases from V and 5 bases from J, with 13 bases in between. The CDR3 loop reads CASSLMREPNEQYF. The CDR3 DNA reads TGTGCCAGCAGTTTAATGAGGGAACCTAACGAGCAGTACTTC.

The chain joins TRBV5-4 to TRBJ1-1; D is uncertain. This CDR3 spans 15 amino acids. Trimming took 0 bases from V and 2 from J, leaving 11 bases between them. Germline lookup yields CDR1 SGHNT and CDR2 YYREEE (reference sequence). The CDR3: CASSLGTSVNTEAFF. The CDR3 nucleotides read TGTGCCAGCAGCTTGGGTACTTCAGTAAACACTGAAGCTTTCTTT.

The CDR3 reads CASSVSASYNSPLHF. CDR3 DNA sequence: TGTGCCAGCAGCGTTTCCGCGTCCTATAATTCACCCCTCCACTTT. The V and J genes are TRBV9 and TRBJ1-6; D unclear. Germline CDR1 SGDLS, CDR2 YYNGEE. V was trimmed by 2 bases and J by 1 base, leaving 7 bases between them. The CDR3 sequence is 15 residues long.